The clone carrying this TCR beta chain was seen more than once but under ten times. Only in-frame clones appear in the TCRdb table, and some are missing; sequencing was by immunoSEQ multiplex PCR. The data show 70,000 or so clones, about 90% seen once. The record originates from a study of OX40 agonist ivuxolimab in advanced cancers. Study-level background: In this cohort, patients received ivuxolimab, an agonistic anti-OX40 (CD134) antibody.

The study sampled blood at baseline, cycle 4 day 1, and cycle 7 day 1. With 3 bases removed from V and 7 bases from J, the gap between germline ends came to 14 bases. Germline V gene data show CDR1 as SGDLS and CDR2 as YYNGEE. This CDR3 has 15 residues. Specimen: CD4+ or CD8+ T cells sorted from blood, collected in a trial of the OX40 agonist ivuxolimab. The chain is built from TRBV9 and TRBJ1-6, with a tentative D call TRBD1 (5 bases). This sequence was found in an adult with an advanced solid tumor such as melanoma, head and neck, liver or kidney cancer. The CDR3 loop is CASSAGTVNNSPLHF. The CDR3, as DNA: TGTGCCAGCAGCGCAGGGACGGTCAACAATTCACCCCTCCACTTT.